This TCR beta chain was identified in a study of T cell responses to AZD1222 COVID-19 vaccine (dated by TCRdb to about 2021). A note on the overall study: Because spike-specific TCR depth and breadth did not differ between the two schedules, AZD1222 recipients who got a second dose at roughly 4 weeks were pooled with those who got a second dose at roughly 12 weeks. Enrollment into the trials was organized by age into subgroups of 18-55, 56-69 and 70-plus years, and those subgroups contained roughly 150, 30 and 60 TCR-sequenced participants, respectively. TCR sequencing was performed for 230 to 250 trial participants, of whom around 200 were given two doses of AZD1222 and approximately 25 were given two doses of MenACWY control vaccine. Study-wide conclusions, independent of this receptor: Vaccine-associated CD4 TCRs spanned the whole spike protein, with dominant responses in regions 160-218 and 743-854. Participants were mostly white British and included more females than males, and it was suggested by the authors that clonal diversity may have been underestimated. Conclusions about previously exposed vaccinees are limited because only six or seven AZD1222 recipients were SARS-CoV-2 seropositive at baseline. The 56-69-year group was small, and its depth increase did not reach significance, likely because of low power. Because no day 14 peak-response samples were available, the repertoires could be characterized only after the peak T cell response. After two AZD1222 doses, both the breadth and the depth of spike-specific TCRs were significantly higher than at day 0 and than in MenACWY recipients. Reportedly, close to half of the unique spike-specific TCRs recognized epitopes lying outside the regions that are mutated in the B.1.351 and B.1.1.7 variants.

Regarding this clone: Its antigen remains undetermined. Per-base qualities were not stored, and no clone one base away is much larger.

The meaning of the sample's time point label: baseline before first vaccination. Vaccinee samples were obtained from the UK trials COV001 and COV002, which included a single-blind randomized controlled phase 2/3 trial of AZD1222 (ChAdOx1 nCoV-19) in healthy adults. For TCRbeta chain sequencing, PBMC samples were collected from trial participants at day 0 and at day 28 after the second dose. The CDR3 runs 17 amino acids, cysteine and phenylalanine included. Only CDR3 DNA is held: 51 bases, read in frame from base 1. Relative to germline, V is 2 bases shorter and J is 0 bases shorter, with 14 bases between their ends. Reading the germline V gene (reference sequence) gives CDR1 GTSNPN and CDR2 SVGIG. The CDR3 regions of human TCRbeta chains were subjected to immunosequencing. On the authors' methods: Repertoire TCRs were checked for matches against a reference library of SARS-CoV-2-specific TCRs that had been generated using the MIRA antigen-specificity platform. Breadth meant the fraction of unique TCRs that were SARS-CoV-2-associated, whereas depth meant the fraction of total T cells that were SARS-CoV-2-associated. Using the MIRA data, every spike-specific TCR was mapped to the spike region that the TCR reacted to and assigned to either a CD4 or a CD8 class. Log10-transformed breadth and depth values were compared by one-way ANOVA with Sidak's multiple comparisons tests. Drawn from immuneACCESS, this table holds only the in-frame rearrangements with V and J called that TCRdb kept. Clones are partly lost; checked studies trace under half to an unresolved V gene and leave the rest unexplained. That table gives V, J and clone size, and the DNA gave D and trimming. The table for this sample lists 150,000 to 200,000 clones; 80% to 95% of them were counted only once. Together, the top ten hold 2.3% of the sample.

The chain employs TRBV30 and TRBJ1-6, with no confident D gene call. The source of this sequence is an adult in good health. This specimen consisted of peripheral blood, obtained on day 0 of AZD1222 vaccination. The DNA reads TGTGCCTGGAGTTCAACCTTAACTAGCTCCTATAATTCACCCCTCCACTTT. This codes for CAWSSTLTSSYNSPLHF.